The 21 T cell receptor beta chains below were found in one sample sequenced in a study of cytomegalovirus exposure and HLA in healthy donors. Vbeta (60) and Jbeta (13) primers were used in the PCR. Assay used: immunoSEQ multiplex PCR; TCRdb lists only in-frame clones, some missing. Of more than 150,000 clones listed, approximately 80% are singletons. Specimen: PBMCs. These TCRs come from a girl under 18 in good health and CMV-seropositive.

This clone was counted a single time. This rearrangement joins TRBV18 to TRBJ2-5, with D perhaps TRBD1 (6 bases). The germline CDR1 and CDR2 sequences are KGHSH and LQKENI. This CDR3 comprises 16 residues. Trimming removed 2 bases from V and 6 bases from J, with 19 bases in between. CDR3 in amino acids: CASSPGTAGARKTQYF. CDR3 nucleotide sequence: TGTGCCAGCTCACCAGGGACGGCAGGGGCCCGTAAGACCCAGTACTTC.

The J gene is TRBJ1-1, the V gene TRBV27, with D maybe TRBD1 (6 bases). The CDR3 length is 15 residues. V lost 7 bases and J lost 0, with 15 bases in between. Germline CDR1 MNHEY, CDR2 SMNVEV (reference sequence). This CDR3 is CASTGRTAMNTEAFF. Here the CDR3 DNA reads TGTGCCAGCACAGGCCGGACAGCAATGAACACTGAAGCTTTCTTT.

V is TRBV5-1 and J is TRBJ2-1; D uncertain. V lost 4 bases, J lost 0 bases, and 8 bases lay in between. The germline V gene has CDR1 SGHRS and CDR2 YFSETQ. This CDR3 contains 14 residues. CDR3: CASSPSNSYNEQFF. The CDR3 DNA is TGCGCCAGCAGCCCATCTAACTCCTACAATGAGCAGTTCTTC. The full variable domain, with the rest looked up from reference TRBV5-1 and TRBJ2-1, is KAGVTQTPRYLIKTRGQQVTLSCSPISGHRSVSWYQQTPGQGLQFLFEYFSETQRNKGNFPGRFSGRQFSNSRSEMNVSTLELGDSALYLCASSPSNSYNEQFFGPGTRLTVL.

V gene TRBV18 combines with J gene TRBJ1-2, with a possible D match to TRBD1 (5 bases). V was shortened by 1 base and J by 2 bases, with 11 bases between the two germline ends. This CDR3 is built from 15 residues. Germline CDR1 reads KGHSH; CDR2 reads LQKENI. Written as DNA, the CDR3 is TGTGCCAGCTCACCACAAGACAGTGCGAACTATGGCTACACCTTC. Translating gives CASSPQDSANYGYTF.

The V and J genes are TRBV4-2 and TRBJ2-6, with 7 bases matching TRBD2. V lost 7 bases to trimming and J lost 0 bases; unmatched junction nucleotides: 9. Germline V gives CDR1 LGHNA, CDR2 YNFKEQ. The CDR3 has 17 amino acids. The CDR3, as DNA: TGTGCCAGCACTCAAAGATCGGGAGGCTCTGGGGCCAACGTCCTGACTTTC. It yields the protein CASTQRSGGSGANVLTF.

The chain links TRBV27 to TRBJ2-4, with 9 bases fitting TRBD1. The junction had 4 bases not matched to a gene; V was cut back by 2 bases and J by 2 bases. The CDR3 is 16 amino acids. CDR1 and CDR2 (germline): MNHEY, SMNVEV (reference sequence). The CDR3 DNA reads as TGTGCCAGCAGTTTACGGACAGGGGAGACCAAAAACATTCAGTACTTC. Protein sequence: CASSLRTGETKNIQYF.

This clone was found a few times. This same CDR3 is encoded by further DNA sequences in the sample. The chain joins TRBV7-9 to TRBJ1-1, with unresolved D. V lost 2 bases and J lost 1, with 5 bases in between. The CDR3 has 13 amino acids. Per the germline V gene, CDR1 is SEHNR and CDR2 is FQNEAQ (reference sequence). The CDR3 spells CASSLTGNTEAFF. CDR3 coding DNA: TGTGCCAGCAGCTTAACGGGGAACACTGAAGCTTTCTTT.

The J gene is TRBJ1-2, the V gene TRBV25-1, with unresolved D. CDR3 length: 14 amino acids. V was clipped by 1 base and J by 1 base, with 7 bases between them. Germline loops: CDR1 MGHDK, CDR2 SYGVNS. The CDR3: CASSESPVNYGYTF. CDR3 DNA: TGTGCCAGCAGTGAATCCCCGGTTAACTATGGCTACACCTTC.

The rearrangement uses TRBV10-1 and TRBJ2-1; maybe TRBD2 (5 bases). The CDR3 runs 14 residues. The ends were cut back, 0 bases at V and 6 bases at J, with 9 bases in the middle. Germline V gives CDR1 WNHNN, CDR2 SYGVQD (reference sequence). The CDR3, as DNA: TGCGCCAGCAGTGAGTCCGGAGGCGTCAATGAGCAGTTCTTC. Protein sequence: CASSESGGVNEQFF.

The rearrangement links TRBV4-3 to TRBJ1-2; tentatively, D is TRBD1 (5 bases). The V gene's germline CDR1 is LGHNA and CDR2 YSLEER. The ends were cut back, 0 bases at V and 4 bases at J, with 15 bases in the middle. CDR3 length: 16 amino acids. The CDR3 region has the DNA TGCGCCAGCAGCCAAGAACGAACTCGCGGGGCCTATGGCTACACCTTC. The encoded protein is CASSQERTRGAYGYTF.

V usage is TRBV6-6 and J usage is TRBJ1-5; D not resolved. Trimming removed 5 bases at V and 2 bases at J, with 16 bases between. The CDR3 extends over 16 amino acids. Germline V gene sequence: CDR1 MNHNY, CDR2 SVGAGI (reference sequence). As DNA, the CDR3 is TGTGCCAGCAGTCGACATACAGTACTGGGCAATCAGCCCCAGCATTTT. This sequence encodes CASSRHTVLGNQPQHF.

J is TRBJ2-7 and V is TRBV20-1; 10 nucleotides agree with TRBD1. There are 11 residues in the CDR3. CDR1 is DFQATT and CDR2 is SNEGSKA in the germline V gene (reference sequence). As DNA, the CDR3 is TGCAGGCGGACAGGGGGTTACGAGCAGTACTTC. Protein sequence: CRRTGGYEQYF.

The rearrangement links TRBV6-5 to TRBJ1-1, with 7 bases matching TRBD1. J lost 6 bases, V lost 0 bases, and 7 bases had no gene match. Germline CDR1 reads MNHEY; CDR2 reads SVGAGI. This CDR3 is built from 15 residues. This chain's CDR3 is CASSYSTGRSPEAFF. DNA for the CDR3: TGTGCCAGCAGTTACTCGACAGGGAGGTCCCCTGAAGCTTTCTTT.

This clone appeared once. The V call is TRBV5-1, the J call TRBJ2-7; D is possibly TRBD1 (6 bases). V was shortened by 7 bases and J by 0 bases, with 23 bases between the two germline ends. The germline V gene encodes CDR1 SGHRS and CDR2 YFSETQ. CDR3 length equals 17 residues. The CDR3 DNA follows: TGCGCCAGCTCGACAGGCCCGACTGTCCGGGACTCCTACGAGCAGTACTTC. This sequence encodes CASSTGPTVRDSYEQYF.

V gene TRBV27 combines with J gene TRBJ2-7, with 8 bases that match TRBD2. CDR3 length equals 17 residues. V gave up 5 bases and J gave up 4 bases; unmatched junction bases: 16. The germline V gene encodes CDR1 MNHEY and CDR2 SMNVEV (reference sequence). The CDR3 protein is CASSPPQISGALYEQYF. In nucleotides, the CDR3 is TGTGCCAGCAGTCCCCCGCAGATTAGCGGGGCCCTGTACGAGCAGTACTTC.

This chain joins TRBV28 and TRBJ2-7; the D gene is possibly TRBD1 (7 bases). V was cut by 3 bases and J by 4 bases, with 19 bases left in between. This CDR3 comprises 16 residues. Germline-derived CDR1 and CDR2 are MDHEN and SYDVKM. CDR3 loop: CASSFFLGRGTYEQYF. The CDR3 DNA is TGTGCCAGCAGTTTCTTTTTGGGCAGGGGGACTTACGAGCAGTACTTC.

V gene TRBV25-1 combines with J gene TRBJ1-1, with a weak D call TRBD1 (5 bases). The CDR3 sequence is 13 residues long. V was pared by 4 bases and J by 3 bases, with 9 bases between. Germline lookup yields CDR1 MGHDK and CDR2 SYGVNS. CDR3 amino acids: CASSGSGDTEAFF. The CDR3 nucleotides are TGTGCCAGCAGTGGTTCGGGGGACACTGAAGCTTTCTTT.

This clone was seen more than once but under ten times. The V gene is TRBV2, the J gene TRBJ2-3; 11 nucleotides match TRBD2. With V trimmed by 0 bases and J by 4 bases, 6 bases remained unmatched. CDR3 length equals 17 residues. Germline V gene sequence: CDR1 SNHLY, CDR2 FYNNEI. The CDR3 sequence: CASSEAIAGGPADTQYF. As DNA, the CDR3 is TGTGCCAGCAGTGAAGCAATAGCGGGAGGGCCAGCAGATACGCAGTATTTT.

The J gene is TRBJ2-7, the V gene TRBV10-3; 7 bases line up with TRBD1. The V segment lost 5 bases and the J segment 5 bases; nucleotides outside the gene matches: 12. The CDR3 extends over 15 amino acids. Per the germline V gene, CDR1 is ENHRY and CDR2 is SYGVKD. The CDR3 coding sequence is TGTGCCATCAGTCCCAACCGGGACAGTTTCCACGAGCAGTACTTC. Translation gives CAISPNRDSFHEQYF.

The chain couples TRBV19 to TRBJ1-1; D gene unclear. CDR3 length: 16 residues. Germline CDR1 is LNHDA and CDR2 is SQIVND (reference sequence). The ends were cut back, 1 base at V and 0 bases at J, with 12 bases in the middle. CDR3 bases: TGTGCCAGTAGTATAGTTGGAGGACGGATGAACACTGAAGCTTTCTTT. Amino acid sequence: CASSIVGGRMNTEAFF.

V gene TRBV27 combines with J gene TRBJ2-3, with D perhaps matching TRBD2 (6 bases). Germline assignment: CDR1 MNHEY and CDR2 SMNVEV (reference sequence). The CDR3 is 14 residues long. Trimming cost V 0 bases and J 5 bases, with 9 bases left between them. CDR3 sequence reads: CASSLSRGIDTQYF. DNA for the CDR3: TGTGCCAGCAGTTTATCTCGGGGGATAGATACGCAGTATTTT.